A single sample gave rise to the 27 T cell receptor beta chains below, sequenced in a study of blood T cells in healthy people across ages. For the second PCR, which ran for about 6 to 11 cycles, a sample-barcoded 5' primer and a J-beta primer mix were used. TCRdb reanalysed the 5' RACE reads using MiXCR and keeps one entry per CDR3 protein. There are about 680,000 distinct CDR3 sequences in the sample; around half occur only once, and roughly 30% lies in the top ten. Material for sequencing was blood. Every receptor here comes from an older woman in good health.

This clonotype has more than one count but fewer than ten. The chain uses TRBV7-9 and TRBJ2-5; D is undetermined. The V gene lost 8 bases and the J gene lost 2 bases, with 9 bases spanning the gap. The CDR3 extends over 12 amino acids. Per the germline V gene, CDR1 is SEHNR and CDR2 is FQNEAQ (reference sequence). This CDR3 is CASGTSQETQYF. The CDR3 DNA reads as TGTGCCAGCGGCACATCGCAAGAGACCCAGTACTTC. Looking up the rest from reference TRBV7-9 and TRBJ2-5 gives the full variable domain: DTGVSQNPRHKITKRGQNVTFRCDPISEHNRLYWYRQTLGQGPEFLTYFQNEAQLEKSRLLSDRFSAERPKGSFSTLEIQRTEQGDSAMYLCASGTSQETQYFGPGTRLLVL.

V gene TRBV2 combines with J gene TRBJ2-7; perhaps TRBD2 as D (5 bases). Germline loops: CDR1 SNHLY, CDR2 FYNNEI. The CDR3 loop spans 13 amino acids. The germline V and J ends were trimmed by 3 bases and 0 bases, with 6 bases remaining between them. CDR3: CASSDEGSYEQYF. Written as DNA, the CDR3 is TGTGCCAGCAGTGACGAGGGCTCCTACGAGCAGTACTTC.

This chain links TRBV4-1 with TRBJ2-1, with 7 bases fitting TRBD2. Germline V gene lookup returns CDR1 MGHRA and CDR2 YSYEKL. This CDR3 comprises 16 residues. The V and J ends lost 6 bases and 10 bases, in that order; junction bases with no gene match: 18. For the CDR3, the DNA is TGCGCCAGCAGTCGGCTTCCTCGGGACTCCGGGGGGGAGCAGTTCTTC. It codes for CASSRLPRDSGGEQFF.

The V call is TRBV20-1, the J call TRBJ1-2, with D maybe TRBD1 (5 bases). Trimming cost V 6 bases and J 8 bases, with 22 bases left between them. The CDR3 spans 14 residues. Per the germline V gene, CDR1 is DFQATT and CDR2 is SNEGSKA (reference sequence). CDR3 DNA: TGCAGTGCGCCTGACAGAGATAAGTCTATGGGCTACACCTTC. Encoded protein: CSAPDRDKSMGYTF.

The chain joins TRBV11-1 to TRBJ2-5; D is possibly TRBD1 (5 bases). Germline CDR1 SGHAT, CDR2 FQDESV (reference sequence). This CDR3 has 13 amino acids. Trimming took off 6 bases at V and 4 bases at J, with 12 bases between the two ends. For the CDR3, the DNA is TGTGCCAGCAGTCAAGACAGACCAGAGACCCAGTACTTC. It codes for CASSQDRPETQYF. Looking up the rest from reference TRBV11-1 and TRBJ2-5 gives the full variable domain: EAEVAQSPRYKITEKSQAVAFWCDPISGHATLYWYRQILGQGPELLVQFQDESVVDDSQLPKDRFSAERLKGVDSTLKIQPAELGDSAMYLCASSQDRPETQYFGPGTRLLVL.

This CDR3 reads CASLTGGLYNSPLHF. The CDR3 DNA sequence: TGTGCCAGCCTTACAGGGGGCCTCTATAATTCACCCCTCCACTTT. The chain couples TRBV27 to TRBJ1-6; TRBD1 matches at 9 bases. CDR3 length: 15 residues. Germline trimming cut 8 bases from V and 3 bases from J; bases unmatched to any gene: 5. Looked up from germline, CDR1 is MNHEY and CDR2 is SMNVEV (reference sequence).

CDR3 residues: CAIPGGTEAFF. CDR3 nucleotide sequence: TGTGCCATCCCGGGTGGCACTGAAGCTTTCTTT. J is TRBJ1-1 and V is TRBV21-1; the D segment call TRBD1 is taken from the table without a DNA check. TRBV21-1 is noted as a pseudogene. There are 11 residues in the CDR3.

V is TRBV7-2 and J is TRBJ2-5; D not certain. The J call is in doubt because the DNA end fits TRBJ2-7 better. Germline loops: CDR1 SGHTA, CDR2 FQGNSA. The CDR3 runs 12 residues. The CDR3 nucleotides read TGTGCCAGCAGCCGCAGGAATCGCGAGCAGTACTTC. Translating it yields CASSRRNREQYF.

The chain links TRBV6-1 to TRBJ2-7; TRBD1 is a possible D gene (7 bases). With 1 base removed from V and 1 base from J, the gap between germline ends came to 11 bases. CDR1 MNHNS and CDR2 SASEGT come from the germline V gene. The CDR3 is made up of 15 amino acids. The CDR3 nucleotides are TGTGCCAGCAGTGAAGGGCCAGGGGGGTCCTACGAGCAGTACTTC. Protein sequence: CASSEGPGGSYEQYF.

This clonotype was recorded many times. CDR3 bases: TGCAGCGCCGGGACAGGGGGCGACTATGGCTACACCTTC. Amino acids: CSAGTGGDYGYTF. This chain joins TRBV29-1 and TRBJ1-2, with 12 bases identical to TRBD1. Trimming took 7 bases from V and 3 from J; bases not matched to a gene: 3. The CDR3 spans 13 residues. Germline CDR1 and CDR2: SQVTM and ANQGSEA.

This clonotype has only a few counts. This chain links TRBV28 with TRBJ2-7, with D perhaps matching TRBD1 (8 bases). Trimming pared 7 bases from V and 1 base from J, leaving 17 bases between. The CDR3 has 15 amino acids. Looked up from germline, CDR1 is MDHEN and CDR2 is SYDVKM. CDR3 coding DNA: TGTGCCAGCAAATCAGGACAGGGAGGGTCCTACGAGCAGTACTTC. Protein product: CASKSGQGGSYEQYF.

A remark on this clonotype: A much larger clone differs by one base, so this may be a read error. The chain recombines TRBV20-1 with TRBJ2-7, with 9 nucleotides matching TRBD1. Germline trimming cut 2 bases from V and 7 bases from J; bases unmatched to any gene: 12. This CDR3 spans 15 amino acids. Germline loops: CDR1 DFQATT, CDR2 SNEGSKA (reference sequence). CDR3 in amino acids: CSARSPGTGSKEQYF. CDR3 bases: TGCAGTGCTAGAAGTCCCGGGACAGGGTCCAAGGAGCAGTACTTC.

This clonotype was seen only a few times. The V gene is TRBV28, the J gene TRBJ2-7, with 15 bases fitting TRBD2. V gave up 1 base and J gave up 4 bases; unmatched junction bases: 14. CDR1 is MDHEN and CDR2 is SYDVKM in the germline V gene. The CDR3 is 20 amino acids. The chain's CDR3 is CASSLSNHWTSGRAGYEQYF. The DNA of the CDR3 is TGTGCCAGCAGTTTATCAAACCACTGGACTAGCGGGAGGGCCGGGTACGAGCAGTACTTC.

V usage is TRBV29-1 and J usage is TRBJ2-3, with D uncertain. Trimming left V 0 bases short and J 6 bases short, with 13 bases between. The length of the CDR3 is 14 residues. The germline V gene encodes CDR1 SQVTM and CDR2 ANQGSEA. In nucleotides, the CDR3 is TGCAGCGTTGAAGATATGGGCAGAATGGATACGCAGTATTTT. Its translation: CSVEDMGRMDTQYF.

The CDR3 spells CASSERSAGGYGYTF. CDR3 DNA: TGTGCCAGTAGTGAACGATCGGCAGGGGGCTATGGCTACACCTTC. The chain couples TRBV19 to TRBJ1-2; TRBD1 agrees at 7 bases. This CDR3 comprises 15 residues. V shed 5 bases, J shed 4 bases, and the junction held 10 bases outside the gene matches. The germline V gene has CDR1 LNHDA and CDR2 SQIVND (reference sequence).

The chain links TRBV7-2 to TRBJ2-1, with a tentative D call TRBD1 (5 bases). The length of the CDR3 is 15 residues. Trimming removed 2 bases at V and 3 bases at J, with 11 bases between. Germline assignment: CDR1 SGHTA and CDR2 FQGNSA. The CDR3 here is CASSLRAGCYNEQFF. Written as DNA, the CDR3 is TGTGCCAGCAGCTTAAGGGCAGGGTGCTACAATGAGCAGTTCTTC.

This clonotype was recorded many times. The chain employs TRBV20-1 and TRBJ2-7; 8 bases fit TRBD1. CDR1 is DFQATT, CDR2 SNEGSKA, per germline (reference sequence). Trimming cost V 0 bases and J 6 bases; bases outside gene matches: 7. The CDR3 has 14 residues. CDR3 protein: CSARDRRGLGEQYF. The CDR3 region has the DNA TGCAGTGCTAGAGATCGCAGGGGGCTTGGCGAGCAGTACTTC.

The chain uses TRBV6-2 or TRBV6-3 and TRBJ1-5, with unresolved D. CDR1 and CDR2 (germline): MNHEY, SVGEGT. Trimming took 8 bases from V and 4 from J, leaving 6 bases between them. This CDR3 is built from 11 residues. This CDR3 is CASDGNQPQHF. CDR3 sequence (DNA): TGTGCCAGCGACGGGAATCAGCCCCAGCATTTT.

This clonotype has a handful of counts. The chain carries TRBV18 and TRBJ1-1; 9 bases agree with TRBD1. This CDR3 is 15 amino acids long. V lost 6 bases and J lost 5; bases outside the gene matches: 10. The germline V gene has CDR1 KGHSH and CDR2 LQKENI. The CDR3 region is CASSPTGGRWTEAFF. CDR3 DNA: TGTGCCAGCTCTCCCACAGGGGGCAGGTGGACTGAAGCTTTCTTT.

This chain uses TRBV4-1 with TRBJ1-6; 8 bases are shared with TRBD1. The CDR3 sequence is 15 residues long. Germline V gene lookup returns CDR1 MGHRA and CDR2 YSYEKL. The junction had 6 bases not matched to a gene; V was cut back by 2 bases and J by 9 bases. Here the CDR3 reads CASSQPMDRASPLHF. The DNA of the CDR3 is TGCGCCAGCAGCCAACCCATGGACAGGGCTTCACCCCTCCACTTT.

Details on this clonotype: This clone may be a read error of a much larger clone one base away. The chain combines TRBV9 with TRBJ2-5; D gene ambiguous. The CDR3 is made up of 13 amino acids. Germline V lookup: CDR1 SGDLS, CDR2 YYNGEE. V lost 4 bases and J lost 11, with 18 bases in between. CDR3 amino acids: CASSSTNRDEQYF. The CDR3, as DNA: TGTGCCAGCAGCTCAACGAATAGGGATGAGCAGTACTTC.

The V call is TRBV7-9, the J call TRBJ1-5; 10 positions match TRBD1. The CDR3 has 14 amino acids. Germline V gene data show CDR1 as SEHNR and CDR2 as FQNEAQ (reference sequence). Trimming at V came to 6 bases and at J to 2 bases, leaving 1 base not matched to a gene. The CDR3 DNA follows: TGTGCCAGCAGTGGACAGGGGGGCAATCAGCCCCAGCATTTT. It yields the protein CASSGQGGNQPQHF.

This rearrangement joins TRBV7-2 to TRBJ2-1, with D perhaps TRBD2 (6 bases). The end of the DNA fits TRBJ2-7 better, so the J call may be wrong. Per germline, CDR1 SGHTA and CDR2 FQGNSA. The CDR3 loop spans 13 amino acids. CDR3 amino acids: CASSLARGGEQYF. In DNA, the CDR3 is TGTGCCAGCAGCTTAGCGCGGGGAGGCGAGCAGTACTTC.

The table lists this clonotype with a few counts. The rearrangement joins TRBV27 to TRBJ1-4, with D tentatively TRBD1 (5 bases). The germline V and J ends were trimmed by 5 bases and 8 bases, with 12 bases remaining between them. This CDR3 has 13 amino acids. Per the germline V gene, CDR1 is MNHEY and CDR2 is SMNVEV (reference sequence). CDR3 protein: CASSTSRGEKLFF. The CDR3 DNA reads TGTGCCAGCAGTACTTCCCGGGGGGAAAAACTGTTTTTT.

The rearrangement uses TRBV11-3 and TRBJ2-1; D not resolved. This CDR3 spans 12 amino acids. Germline loops: CDR1 SGHNT, CDR2 YENEEA. V was trimmed by 0 bases and J by 9 bases, leaving 6 bases between them. The CDR3 sequence: CASSLDPGEQFF. For the CDR3, the DNA is TGTGCCAGCAGCTTAGATCCCGGTGAGCAGTTCTTC.

This clonotype turned up a few times. The chain carries TRBV28 and TRBJ2-5, with a weak D call TRBD1 (6 bases). Looked up from germline, CDR1 is MDHEN and CDR2 is SYDVKM. The length of the CDR3 is 14 residues. The V end was cut by 6 bases, the J end by 1 base, with 12 bases between. The CDR3: CASSSQGFQETQYF. For the CDR3, the DNA is TGTGCCAGCAGCTCACAGGGTTTCCAAGAGACCCAGTACTTC.

The J gene is TRBJ2-1, the V gene TRBV28; a weak D match, TRBD1 (6 bases). Germline V gene lookup returns CDR1 MDHEN and CDR2 SYDVKM. Trimming cost V 7 bases and J 6 bases, with 25 bases left between them. The CDR3 sequence is 17 residues long. CDR3 residues: CASIPGQGLVSGNEQFF. CDR3 DNA sequence: TGTGCCAGCATCCCTGGGCAGGGGTTGGTTTCGGGCAATGAGCAGTTCTTC.